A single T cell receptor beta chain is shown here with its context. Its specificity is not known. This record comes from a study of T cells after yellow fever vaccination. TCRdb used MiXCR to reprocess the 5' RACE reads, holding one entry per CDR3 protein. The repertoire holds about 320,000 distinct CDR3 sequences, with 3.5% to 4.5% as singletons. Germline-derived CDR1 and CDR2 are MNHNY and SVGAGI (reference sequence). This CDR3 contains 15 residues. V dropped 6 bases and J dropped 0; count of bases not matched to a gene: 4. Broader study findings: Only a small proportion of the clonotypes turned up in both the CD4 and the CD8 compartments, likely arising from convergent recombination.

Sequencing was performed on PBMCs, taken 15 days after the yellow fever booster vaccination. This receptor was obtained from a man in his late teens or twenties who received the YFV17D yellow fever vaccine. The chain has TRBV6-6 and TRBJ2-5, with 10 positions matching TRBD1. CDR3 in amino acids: CASREGQGNQETQYF. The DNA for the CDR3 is TGTGCCAGCAGGGAGGGACAGGGGAACCAAGAGACCCAGTACTTC.